A selection of T cell receptor beta chains follows, all from one sample in a study of early T cells in non-severe SARS-CoV-2 infection. TCRdb reprocessed the 5' RACE reads via MiXCR and lists one record per CDR3 protein. The profile shows more than 55,000 distinct CDR3 sequences, about 8.9% of them singletons. The sequenced sample consisted of whole blood. These receptor sequences come from an adult who was a healthcare worker with PCR-confirmed SARS-CoV-2 infection or an uninfected control (not recorded which). CDR3s include the opening cysteine and the closing phenylalanine or tryptophan. A D gene is named only where the DNA matches it firmly. A row's size may be missing; if present it is once, few, many or a size class.

TRBJ2-1,TRBD2,few,TRBV7-2,TGTGCCAGCAGCAAAAGACTAGCGGGAGGGCCAAATGAGCAGTTCTTC,CASSKRLAGGPNEQFF
TRBJ2-3,-,-,TRBV28,TGTGCCAGCAGTTCGACAGGTCGCACAGATACGCAGTATTTT,CASSSTGRTDTQYF
TRBJ2-2,TRBD2,few,TRBV6-2/TRBV6-3,TGTGCCAGCCCCGGAGCGGGGGGCGTCACCGGGGAGCTGTTTTTT,CASPGAGGVTGELFF
TRBJ1-1,-,many,TRBV27,TGTGCCAGCAGTTTTCGAGGGGGCACTGAAGCTTTCTTT,CASSFRGGTEAFF
TRBJ1-2,-,many,TRBV7-9,TGTGCCAGCAGCCTAACAGGGCTGGGCTACACCTTC,CASSLTGLGYTF
TRBJ2-3,-,-,TRBV14,TGTGCCAGCAGCTCCCGGGACACCTACACAGATACGCAGTATTTT,CASSSRDTYTDTQYF
TRBJ2-5,-,few,TRBV28,TGTGCCAGCTATTGGATGGAGACCCAGTACTTC,CASYWMETQYF
TRBJ2-1,-,many,TRBV4-2,TGTGCCAGCAGCCAAGTGACCCGCGCCCGGTTTTACAATGAGCAGTTCTTC,CASSQVTRARFYNEQFF
TRBJ2-3,-,many,TRBV28,TGTGCCAGCAGTTTTTTGCTAAACACAGATACGCAGTATTTT,CASSFLLNTDTQYF
TRBJ2-7,-,-,TRBV4-2,TGTGCCAGCAGCCGGGCGGGCGGAACACCCCAAGAGCAGTACTTC,CASSRAGGTPQEQYF
TRBJ1-5,-,many,TRBV7-3,TGTGCCAGCAGCTTAACTGGGGTTGGAAATCAGCCCCAGCATTTT,CASSLTGVGNQPQHF
TRBJ2-4,-,few,TRBV27,TGTGCCAGCAGTTTGCAGCGTAAAAACATTCAGTACTTC,CASSLQRKNIQYF
TRBJ2-4,TRBD1,many,TRBV19,TGTGCCAGTAGTAGACTATCAAGGACAGGTCAGGGCATTCAGTACTTC,CASSRLSRTGQGIQYF
TRBJ2-1,-,few,TRBV20-1,TGCAGGCCCGATGACTTCGACAATGAGCAGTTCTTC,CRPDDFDNEQFF
TRBJ1-1,-,-,TRBV20-1,TGCAGTGCTAGTCCCACAGGCCTCGAGGCTTTCTTT,CSASPTGLEAFF
TRBJ2-2,-,many,TRBV9,TGTGCCAGCAGTTACCAGGCAACCAACACCGGGGAGCTGTTTTTT,CASSYQATNTGELFF
TRBJ2-2,-,many,TRBV11-2,TGTGCCAGCAGCCAAGGGACACAGAACACCGGGGAGCTGTTTTTT,CASSQGTQNTGELFF
TRBJ1-2,TRBD1,few,TRBV28,TGTGCCAGCAGTGACTTGGGGACAGGGGGATATGGCTACACCTTC,CASSDLGTGGYGYTF
TRBJ2-1,TRBD2,many,TRBV28,TGTGCCAGCAGTACTAGCGAAGCCTACAATGAGCAGTTCTTC,CASSTSEAYNEQFF
TRBJ2-3,-,-,TRBV20-1,TGCAGTGCTAGAGTACTAGAGTCCTCAGATACGCAGTATTTT,CSARVLESSDTQYF
TRBJ2-1,TRBD2,many,TRBV7-2,TGTGCCAGCAGCTTAGGGGAGGGGCTCAATGAGCAGTTCTTC,CASSLGEGLNEQFF
TRBJ1-4,TRBD1,few,TRBV28,TGTGCCAGCAGTTTCATGGGGGGGACAGGGAGCGAAAAACTGTTTTTT,CASSFMGGTGSEKLFF
TRBJ1-6,TRBD1,many,TRBV9,TGTGCCAGCAGCGCCAGGGACAGACTTCTCAATTCACCCCTCCACTTT,CASSARDRLLNSPLHF
TRBJ2-7,-,-,TRBV7-2,TGTGCCAGCAGCCGAGGGGACGGCTCCTACGAGCAGTACTTC,CASSRGDGSYEQYF
TRBJ2-3,-,many,TRBV2,TGTGCCAGCATGCCACCGTTCGGGAGTACGCAGTATTTT,CASMPPFGSTQYF
TRBJ1-4,-,many,TRBV28,TGTGCCAGCAGCCCCGGGCAGAAGACACAAAAACTGTTTTTT,CASSPGQKTQKLFF
TRBJ2-1,TRBD2,many,TRBV10-2,TGCGCCAGCAGGCCAGGCGGGACTAGCGGGAGAATAGGCTCCTACAATGAGCAGTTCTTC,CASRPGGTSGRIGSYNEQFF
TRBJ2-7,TRBD1,-,TRBV7-9,TGTGCCAGCAGCTTAGAAGGGACAGGGACCTACGAGCAGTACTTC,CASSLEGTGTYEQYF
TRBJ1-1,TRBD1,-,TRBV4-2,TGTGCCAGCAGCCAAGTTGTAACAGGGGGCGGTGGCACTGAAGCTTTCTTT,CASSQVVTGGGGTEAFF
TRBJ2-7,TRBD2,many,TRBV27,TGTGCCAGCAGAAGGAAGTTCGGGGGGAGTGTTGACGAGCAGTACTTC,CASRRKFGGSVDEQYF
TRBJ1-2,-,-,TRBV29-1,TGCAGCGTGGAGGGGACCGGGAACTATGGCTACACCTTC,CSVEGTGNYGYTF
TRBJ2-1,TRBD1,-,TRBV6-2/TRBV6-3,TGTGCCAGCAGTTACTCGACAGGGGCTGTGGGGAATGAGCAGTTCTTC,CASSYSTGAVGNEQFF
TRBJ2-3,TRBD2,many,TRBV19,TGTGCCAGTCGACTAGCGGGAGGCACAGATACGCAGTATTTT,CASRLAGGTDTQYF
TRBJ2-2,TRBD1,-,TRBV12-3/TRBV12-4,TGTGCCAGCAGTTTCGGGCAGGGGGCGAACACCGGGGAGCTGTTTTTT,CASSFGQGANTGELFF
TRBJ2-5,-,few,TRBV28,TGTGCCAGCGGACCTTGGGAGACCCAGTACTTC,CASGPWETQYF
TRBJ1-2,-,many,TRBV4-3,TGCGCCAGCAGCCATACGACACCGACCTATGGCTACACCTTC,CASSHTTPTYGYTF
TRBJ2-7,TRBD1,-,TRBV20-1,TGCAGTGCTAAGGTAGCCGGGACAGATAAACCCTACGAGCAGTACTTC,CSAKVAGTDKPYEQYF
TRBJ1-1,-,-,TRBV12-3/TRBV12-4,TGTGCCAGCAGGGGGGGACAAGCGAACACTGAAGCTTTCTTT,CASRGGQANTEAFF
TRBJ1-2,-,many,TRBV12-3/TRBV12-4,TGTGCCAGCAGTCACCAGGCAGAGCCGAAGACCTTC,CASSHQAEPKTF
TRBJ1-6,TRBD1,many,TRBV2,TGTGCCAGCGTGGGGGACAGGGGAAATTCACCCCTCCACTTT,CASVGDRGNSPLHF
TRBJ2-5,TRBD2,many,TRBV7-3,TGTGCCAGCAGCTTAACAAGAAGCGGGAGAGAGACCCAGTACTTC,CASSLTRSGRETQYF
TRBJ2-7,-,many,TRBV7-2,TGTGCCAGCAGCCCTGGGACATCCTCCGGAGAGCAGTACTTC,CASSPGTSSGEQYF
TRBJ2-1,-,few,TRBV6-1,TGTGCCAGCAGTGAATCGGGCCCTCAGTTCTTC,CASSESGPQFF